This T cell receptor (beta chain) was captured in a study of monozygotic twins with inflammatory bowel disease. The CDR3 has 14 residues. Looked up from germline, CDR1 is SGHTA and CDR2 is FQGNSA. Reanalyzing the 5' RACE reads, TCRdb keeps one entry per CDR3 protein, without DNA. Recorded for this sample: 110,000 to 150,000 distinct CDR3 sequences. The receptor was derived from a human donor with ulcerative colitis or Crohn's disease, or a healthy co-twin of an affected twin (not recorded which). The sequencing input was blood. The V gene is TRBV7-2, the J gene TRBJ2-5; TCRdb picks TRBD1, but there is no DNA to check that call. The CDR3 here is CASSLNRGAQTQYF. Together with reference TRBV7-2 and TRBJ2-5, the CDR3 gives the full variable domain: GAGVSQSPSNKVTEKGKDVELRCDPISGHTALYWYRQSLGQGLEFLIYFQGNSAPDKSGLPSDRFSAERTGGSVSTLTIQRTQQEDSAVYLCASSLNRGAQTQYFGPGTRLLVL.